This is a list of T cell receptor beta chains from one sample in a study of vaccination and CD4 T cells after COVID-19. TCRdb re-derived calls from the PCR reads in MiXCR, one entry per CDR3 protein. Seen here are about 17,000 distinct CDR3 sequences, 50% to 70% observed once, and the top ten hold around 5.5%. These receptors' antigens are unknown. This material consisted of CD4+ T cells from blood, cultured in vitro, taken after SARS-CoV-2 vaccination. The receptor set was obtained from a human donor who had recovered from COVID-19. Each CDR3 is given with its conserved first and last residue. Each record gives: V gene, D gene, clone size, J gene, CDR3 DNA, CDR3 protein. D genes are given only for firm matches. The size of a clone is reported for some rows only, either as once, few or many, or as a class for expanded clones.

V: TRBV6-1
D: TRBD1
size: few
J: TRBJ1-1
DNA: TGTGCCAGCAAACAGGGGGGCACTGAAGCTTTCTTT
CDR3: CASKQGGTEAFF

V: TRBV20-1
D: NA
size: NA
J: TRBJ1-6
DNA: TGCAGTGCTAGAGACCGGGACTGGAATTCACCCCTCCACTTT
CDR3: CSARDRDWNSPLHF

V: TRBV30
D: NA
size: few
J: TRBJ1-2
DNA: TGTGCCTGGATTTGGGAGGGCGGGTATAAGGGCTACACCTTC
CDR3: CAWIWEGGYKGYTF

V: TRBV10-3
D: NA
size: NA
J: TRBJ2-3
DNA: TGTGCCATCAGTGCTGGGGGGGCCTTAGATACGCAGTATTTT
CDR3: CAISAGGALDTQYF

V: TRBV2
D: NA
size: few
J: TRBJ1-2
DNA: TGTGCCAGCAGTGAAGACGGGGGGGTCAGCTACACCTTC
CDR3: CASSEDGGVSYTF

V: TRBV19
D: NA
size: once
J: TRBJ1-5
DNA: TGTGCCAGTAGTTGGGATCGCAATCAGCCCCAGCATTTT
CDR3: CASSWDRNQPQHF

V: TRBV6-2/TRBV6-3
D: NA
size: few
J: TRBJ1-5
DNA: TGTGCCAGCGTCTTTGGAAGCAATCAGCCCCAGCATTTT
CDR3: CASVFGSNQPQHF

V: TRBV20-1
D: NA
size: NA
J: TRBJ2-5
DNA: TGCAGTGCTTCCTCCACTAGTCTGAAGACCCAGTACTTC
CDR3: CSASSTSLKTQYF

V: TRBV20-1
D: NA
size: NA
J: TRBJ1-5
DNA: TGCAGTGCTAGGCCCCCCGCGGGAGGTCAGCCCCAGCATTTT
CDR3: CSARPPAGGQPQHF

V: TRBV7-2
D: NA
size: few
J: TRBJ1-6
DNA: TGTGCCAGCAGCTTAGTGGATGGAGGGAACTCACCCCTCCACTTT
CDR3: CASSLVDGGNSPLHF

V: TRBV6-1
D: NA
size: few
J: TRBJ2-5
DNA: TGTGCCAGCAGTCAAGAGACCCAGTACTTC
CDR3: CASSQETQYF

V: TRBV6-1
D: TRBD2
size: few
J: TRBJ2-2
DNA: TGTGCCGTCCCAGATCGGGGGGAGGCGAACACCGGGGAGCTGTTTTTT
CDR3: CAVPDRGEANTGELFF

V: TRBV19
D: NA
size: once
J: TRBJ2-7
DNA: TGTGCCAGTAGTATCAAAGGGGGCTACGAGCAGTACTTC
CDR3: CASSIKGGYEQYF

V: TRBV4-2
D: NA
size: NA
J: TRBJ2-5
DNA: TGTGCCAGCAGCCGGGGCCCACAAGAGACCCAGTACTTC
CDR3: CASSRGPQETQYF

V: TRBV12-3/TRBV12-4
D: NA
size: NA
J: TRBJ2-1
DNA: TGTGCCAGCAGTTTACGGGATGGGAAGCAGTTCTTC
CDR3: CASSLRDGKQFF

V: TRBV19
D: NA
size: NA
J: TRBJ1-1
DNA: TGTGCCAGTAGTCGGACAATGACTGAAGCTTTCTTT
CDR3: CASSRTMTEAFF

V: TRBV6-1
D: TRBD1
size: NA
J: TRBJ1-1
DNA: TGTGCCATCAACCCGGACAGGGGGGGTGAAGCTTTCTTT
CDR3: CAINPDRGGEAFF

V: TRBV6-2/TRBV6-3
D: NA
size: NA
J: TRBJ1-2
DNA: TGTGCCAGCAGTACCCAGGGTGCTGGCTACACCTTC
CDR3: CASSTQGAGYTF

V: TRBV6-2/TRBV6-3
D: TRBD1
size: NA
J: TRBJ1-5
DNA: TGTGCCAGCAGTATTGGACAGGGGGTCCAGCCCCAGCATTTT
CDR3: CASSIGQGVQPQHF

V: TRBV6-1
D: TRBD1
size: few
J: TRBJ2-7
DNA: TGTGCCAGCGGACAGGGGCGGACCTACGAGCAGTACTTC
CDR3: CASGQGRTYEQYF

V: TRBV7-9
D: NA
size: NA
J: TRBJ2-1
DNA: TGTGCCAGCAGCTCACAGGGTTATGAGCAGTTCTTC
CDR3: CASSSQGYEQFF

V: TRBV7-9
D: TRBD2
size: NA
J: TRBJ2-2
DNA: TGTGCCAGCAGGGCTGGACTAGCGGGAGGCCCCGGGGCCGGGGAGCTGTTTTTT
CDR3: CASRAGLAGGPGAGELFF

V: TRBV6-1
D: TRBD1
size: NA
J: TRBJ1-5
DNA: TGTGCCAGCAGCGACGACAGGGGACGAAATCAGCCCCAGCATTTT
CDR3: CASSDDRGRNQPQHF

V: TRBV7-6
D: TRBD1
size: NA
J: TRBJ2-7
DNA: TGTGCCAGCAGCCGAGGAACCGGGACAGAGCTCTACGAGCAGTACTTC
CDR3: CASSRGTGTELYEQYF

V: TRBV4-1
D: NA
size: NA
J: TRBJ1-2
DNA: TGCGCCAGCAGCCAAGATTTGGTGGCCCGCTATGGCTACACCTTC
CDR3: CASSQDLVARYGYTF

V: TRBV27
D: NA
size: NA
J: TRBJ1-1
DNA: TGTGCCAGCAGTTACTTGTCGGGGAACACTGAAGCTTTCTTT
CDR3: CASSYLSGNTEAFF

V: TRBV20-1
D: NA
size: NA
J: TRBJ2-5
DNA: TGCAGTGCTGCCCAGGGAGCGGAGACCCAGTACTTC
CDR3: CSAAQGAETQYF

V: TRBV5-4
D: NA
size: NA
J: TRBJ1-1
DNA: TGTGCCAGCAGCTTATCAGGGGTTAACACTGAAGCTTTCTTT
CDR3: CASSLSGVNTEAFF

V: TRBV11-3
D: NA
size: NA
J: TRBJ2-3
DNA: TGTGCCAGCAGCTCTTCACTCGGGGATACGCAGTATTTT
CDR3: CASSSSLGDTQYF

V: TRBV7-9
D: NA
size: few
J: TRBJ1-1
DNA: TGTGCCAGCAGCAGGGAAGGGAACACTGAAGCTTTCTTT
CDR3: CASSREGNTEAFF

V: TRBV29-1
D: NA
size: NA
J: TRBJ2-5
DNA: TGCAGCGCTATTCCAGCAGGGCTCCAAGAGACCCAGTACTTC
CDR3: CSAIPAGLQETQYF

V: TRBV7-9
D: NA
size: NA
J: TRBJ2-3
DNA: TGTGCCAGCAGCTTAGGAGGGGGCGGGGGTACTAGCACAGATACGCAGTATTTT
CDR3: CASSLGGGGGTSTDTQYF

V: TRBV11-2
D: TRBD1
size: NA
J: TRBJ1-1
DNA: TGTGCCAGCAGTCCCACAGGGGAGGACACTGAAGCTTTCTTT
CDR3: CASSPTGEDTEAFF

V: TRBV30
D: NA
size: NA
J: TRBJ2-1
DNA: TGTGCCTGGAGTGAGGCCAGGGCTGTGCATGAGCAGTTCTTC
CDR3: CAWSEARAVHEQFF

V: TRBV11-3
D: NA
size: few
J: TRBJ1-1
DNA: TGTGCCAGCAGCGAAGACAGGAGCACTGAAGCTTTCTTT
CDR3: CASSEDRSTEAFF

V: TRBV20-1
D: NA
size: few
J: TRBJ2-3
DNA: TGCAGTGCTAGGGCTAGCACAGATACGCAGTATTTT
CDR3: CSARASTDTQYF

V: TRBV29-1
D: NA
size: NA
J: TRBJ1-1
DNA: TGCAGCGCCGGGACGGGGTGGAACACTGAAGCTTTCTTT
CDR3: CSAGTGWNTEAFF

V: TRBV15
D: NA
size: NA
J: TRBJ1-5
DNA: TGTGCCACCAGCAGAGGGGGAGGGCAGGGCTTTAATCAGCCCCAGCATTTT
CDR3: CATSRGGGQGFNQPQHF

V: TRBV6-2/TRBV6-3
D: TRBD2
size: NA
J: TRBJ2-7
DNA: TGTGCCAGCACTAAACTAGCGGGAGGGCACTACGAGCAGTACTTC
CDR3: CASTKLAGGHYEQYF

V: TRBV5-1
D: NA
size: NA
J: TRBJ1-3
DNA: TGCGCCAGCAGCCAGACAGCGACTGGAAACACCATATATTTT
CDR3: CASSQTATGNTIYF

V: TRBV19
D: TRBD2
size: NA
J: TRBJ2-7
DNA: TGTGCCAGTAGCCTGTCGGGGGGTAGGGGTCGCGAGCAGTACTTC
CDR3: CASSLSGGRGREQYF